Following are 26 T cell receptor beta chains from one sample sequenced in a study of T cells in women clearing cervical HPV infection. Some clones are missing from TCRdb's copy, which holds only in-frame ones; the method was immunoSEQ multiplex PCR. The sample table sets out about 30,000 clones. Sample: blood buffy coat. These receptors all stem from a woman between 18 and 75 years old with a cervical HPV16 infection that either progressed to CIN3+ or cleared (not recorded which).

A note on this clone: The read terminates 3 residues before the CDR3 end, so the remaining end is supplied by the germline J gene. The J gene is TRBJ1-2, the V gene TRBV7-9; 9 bases line up with TRBD1. Per germline, CDR1 SEHNR and CDR2 FQNEAQ (reference sequence). The CDR3 has 15 amino acids. V was clipped by 5 bases and J by 7 bases; unmatched bases: 11. CDR3 DNA (partial): TGTGCCAGCAGCCATGGGGGACAGGGAAGTGGTGGC. Translated, it gives CASSHGGQGSGG. The whole CDR3 sequence reads CASSHGGQGSGGYTF. Looking up the rest from reference TRBV7-9 and TRBJ1-2 gives the full variable domain: DTGVSQNPRHKITKRGQNVTFRCDPISEHNRLYWYRQTLGQGPEFLTYFQNEAQLEKSRLLSDRFSAERPKGSFSTLEIQRTEQGDSAMYLCASSHGGQGSGGYTFGSGTRLTVV.

A word on this clone: The CDR3 extends 3 residues past the end of the read, so its final part is completed from the germline J gene. The chain has TRBV6-1 and TRBJ1-5; possible D gene TRBD1, 5 bases. CDR1 is MNHNS and CDR2 is SASEGT in the germline V gene. V lost 2 bases and J lost 2, with 13 bases in between. The CDR3 has 16 amino acids. The sequenced part of the CDR3 DNA is TGTGCCAGCAGTGAATACCCAGGGTCGGGCAATCAGCCC. Its protein product is CASSEYPGSGNQP. The full CDR3 reads CASSEYPGSGNQPQHF.

To note about this clone: The read ends 3 residues early relative to the CDR3; the germline J gene fills the gap. Within the sample, other DNA sequences also encode this same CDR3. The V call is TRBV20-1, the J call TRBJ2-7; 7 nucleotides agree with TRBD2. V dropped 4 bases and J dropped 0; count of bases not matched to a gene: 6. Germline assignment: CDR1 DFQATT and CDR2 SNEGSKA (reference sequence). The CDR3 contains 14 residues. The part of the CDR3 DNA that was read is TGCAGTGCTATCCCGACTAGCAACTCCTACGAG. Its translation is CSAIPTSNSYE. The CDR3 in its entirety is CSAIPTSNSYEQYF.

In regard to this clone: The CDR3 end is not reached by the read, which stops 3 residues before it; the germline J gene fills it in. The chain couples TRBV19 to TRBJ1-1, with D perhaps matching TRBD1 (6 bases). The CDR3 is made up of 13 amino acids. V dropped 7 bases and J dropped 4 bases, with 13 bases sitting between them. CDR1 and CDR2 (germline): LNHDA, SQIVND (reference sequence). CDR3 amino acids: CASTRGRSTEAFF. The CDR3 bases that were read are TGTGCCAGTACCAGGGGAAGGAGCACTGAA.

With respect to this clone: The missing CDR3 end, 3 residues past where the read stops, is filled in from the germline J gene. This chain links TRBV6-4 with TRBJ2-3; 8 positions agree with TRBD2. The CDR3 has 16 residues. V shed 2 bases and J 2 bases; nucleotides not matched to a gene: 6. Germline V gene sequence: CDR1 MRHNA, CDR2 SNTAGT. The CDR3 sequence is CASSDGASGSTDTQYF. CDR3 DNA (partial): TGTGCCAGCAGTGACGGGGCTAGCGGGTCCACAGATACG.

A note on this clone: The sequence runs out 3 residues before the end of the CDR3; the remainder is reconstructed from the germline J gene. J is TRBJ2-1 and V is TRBV5-1; 11 bases align to TRBD2. Germline loops: CDR1 SGHRS, CDR2 YFSETQ. V shed 4 bases, J shed 5 bases, and the junction held 2 bases outside the gene matches. This CDR3 is 14 amino acids long. CDR3 DNA, as far as it was read: TGCGCCAGCAGCATTAGCGGGGGGGACAATGAG. It yields the protein CASSISGGDNE. The CDR3 as a whole reads CASSISGGDNEQFF.

Of note for this clone: With the read ending 3 residues before the CDR3 end, the germline J gene is used to fill in that end. The chain joins TRBV10-3 to TRBJ1-1; 10 bases are a match to TRBD1. With V trimmed by 8 bases and J by 5 bases, 8 bases remained unmatched. CDR3 length: 14 amino acids. Germline V gives CDR1 ENHRY, CDR2 SYGVKD. The CDR3 DNA, read in part, is TGTGCCATCCGGGACAGGGGCTCTAAAACTGAA. Encoded protein: CAIRDRGSKTE. The entire CDR3 sequence reads CAIRDRGSKTEAFF.

In the case of this clone: The CDR3 end is not reached by the read, which stops 3 residues before it; the germline J gene fills it in. V usage is TRBV20-1 and J usage is TRBJ2-1; 10 nucleotides agree with TRBD1. Germline lookup yields CDR1 DFQATT and CDR2 SNEGSKA (reference sequence). Trimming at V came to 2 bases and at J to 6 bases, leaving 7 bases not matched to a gene. CDR3 size: 15 residues. The CDR3 reads CSARLRDRGRNEQFF. CDR3 DNA, as far as it was read: TGCAGTGCTAGACTCCGGGACAGGGGCCGCAATGAG.

A word on this clone: The read stops 3 residues short of the end of the CDR3; the missing end is completed from the germline J gene. The gene calls are TRBV30 and TRBJ1-2; D may be TRBD1 (6 bases). Trimming stripped 0 bases from V and 6 bases from J, with 11 bases between. There are 13 residues in the CDR3. Germline CDR1 reads GTSNPN; CDR2 reads SVGIG (reference sequence). The chain's CDR3 is CAWSVRTDHGYTF. The sequenced part of the CDR3 DNA is TGTGCCTGGAGTGTAAGGACAGACCATGGC. The full variable domain, completed using reference TRBV30 and TRBJ1-2, is SQTIHQWPATLVQPVGSPLSLECTVEGTSNPNLYWYRQAAGRGLQLLFYSVGIGQISSEVPQNLSASRPQDRQFILSSKKLLLSDSGFYLCAWSVRTDHGYTFGSGTRLTVV.

The CDR3 spells CASSPTIGQGADTQYF. CDR3 DNA (partial): TGTGCCAGCTCACCAACAATTGGACAGGGGGCAGATACG. This chain uses TRBV18 with TRBJ2-3, with 10 bases fitting TRBD1. The CDR3 end is not reached by the read, which stops 3 residues before it; the germline J gene fills it in. After removal of 2 bases from V and 4 bases from J, the junction contained 6 bases not matched to a gene. The germline CDR1 and CDR2 sequences are KGHSH and LQKENI. The CDR3 contains 16 residues.

Regarding this clone: The read ends 3 residues before the CDR3 terminus; that terminus is restored from the germline J gene. V is TRBV19 and J is TRBJ1-1, with D maybe TRBD1 (5 bases). The germline CDR1 and CDR2 sequences are LNHDA and SQIVND (reference sequence). The CDR3 length is 13 residues. The covered CDR3 bases are TGTGCCAGTAGTACAGATACAGGAACCAAA. Translation: CASSTDTGTK. The whole CDR3 sequence is CASSTDTGTKAFF.

Concerning this clone: The read ends 3 residues shy of where the CDR3 ends; the end is completed using the germline J gene. The rearrangement joins TRBV6-4 to TRBJ2-1; tentative D call: TRBD2 (7 bases). The germline gives CDR1 MRHNA, CDR2 SNTAGT. Between the trimmed V and J ends, which lost 4 bases and 4 bases, there was a span of 17 bases. This CDR3 is 16 amino acids long. CDR3 DNA, as far as it was read: TGTGCCAGCAGTGCGACCGGGGGCGGGGGATACAATGAG. It yields the protein CASSATGGGGYNE. The CDR3, in full, reads CASSATGGGGYNEQFF.

Notes on this clone: The read terminates 3 residues before the CDR3 end, so the remaining end is supplied by the germline J gene. The rearrangement uses TRBV20-1 and TRBJ1-1; 8 positions match TRBD1. The CDR3 totals 19 residues. V lost 4 bases to trimming and J lost 7 bases; unmatched junction nucleotides: 26. Germline lookup yields CDR1 DFQATT and CDR2 SNEGSKA (reference sequence). This CDR3 reads CSATKPRYLRTGLVGEAFF. The CDR3 bases that were read are TGCAGTGCTACCAAGCCCCGTTACCTTAGGACAGGGTTGGTCGGTGAA.

As regards this clone: One end of the junction does not line up with germline, which may come from a read error. The read terminates 3 residues before the CDR3 end, so the remaining end is supplied by the germline J gene. The V call is TRBV18, the J call TRBJ1-2, with a tentative D call TRBD1 (5 bases). Germline CDR1 KGHSH, CDR2 LQKENI. The CDR3 loop spans 13 amino acids. The CDR3 is CASSPQANYGYTF. CDR3 bases read: TGTGCCAGCTCTCCACAGGCTAACTATGGC.

Comment on this clone: The read ends 3 residues before the CDR3 terminus; that terminus is restored from the germline J gene. The chain recombines TRBV10-1 with TRBJ1-4; D is unclear. The CDR3 loop spans 13 amino acids. The germline CDR1 and CDR2 sequences are WNHNN and SYGVQD (reference sequence). CDR3 in amino acids: CASSESYTGKLFF. CDR3 bases read: TGCGCCAGCAGTGAGTCCTACACCGGGAAA.

Notes on this clone: The DNA ends 3 residues before the CDR3 does, and the rest of the CDR3 is filled in from the germline J gene. The genes are TRBV7-2 and TRBJ1-5; D call uncertain. V dropped 5 bases and J dropped 2 bases, with 13 bases sitting between them. This CDR3 region has 15 residues. Germline V gives CDR1 SGHTA, CDR2 FQGNSA. The covered CDR3 bases are TGTGCCAGCAGCCGTAGGGTGGCAGGCAATCAGCCC. It yields the protein CASSRRVAGNQP. The complete CDR3 protein is CASSRRVAGNQPQHF.

On this clone: The read gets to within 3 residues of the CDR3 end, and the germline J gene fills in the rest. The chain recombines TRBV5-1 with TRBJ1-4, with 9 bases fitting TRBD1. Germline CDR1 reads SGHRS; CDR2 reads YFSETQ. The CDR3 has 14 amino acids. The trim removed 4 bases at V and 8 bases at J, leaving 6 bases unmatched. The CDR3 bases that were read are TGCGCCAGCAGCCCGGGACAGGGCGAAGAAAAA. Translation gives CASSPGQGEEK. Given in full, the CDR3 is CASSPGQGEEKLFF.

Remarks on this clone: Coverage ceases 3 residues before the CDR3 finishes, and the germline J gene fills in the end. The V and J genes are TRBV12-3 or TRBV12-4 and TRBJ2-3; D not certain. Trimming removed 3 bases from V and 1 base from J, with 8 bases in between. The CDR3 is 14 amino acids. CDR3 bases read: TGTGCCAGCAGTTTCGGCAGCGGCACAGATACG. Protein sequence: CASSFGSGTDT. The CDR3 as a whole reads CASSFGSGTDTQYF.

With regard to this clone: The DNA ends 3 residues before the CDR3 does, and the rest of the CDR3 is filled in from the germline J gene. The V call is TRBV29-1, the J call TRBJ1-2; D might be TRBD1 (6 bases). CDR3 length equals 14 residues. Per the germline V gene, CDR1 is SQVTM and CDR2 is ANQGSEA. CDR3 DNA, as far as it was read: TGCAGCGTTGTTTCGGGAGGCGGGGGGCAGGGC. Translation: CSVVSGGGGQG. The CDR3 in its entirety is CSVVSGGGGQGYTF.

In the case of this clone: With the read ending 3 residues before the CDR3 end, the germline J gene is used to fill in that end. The rearrangement links TRBV19 to TRBJ2-3; D not resolved. The CDR3 is 14 amino acids. Trimming cost V 4 bases and J 0 bases, with 8 bases left between them. Germline assignment: CDR1 LNHDA and CDR2 SQIVND (reference sequence). CDR3 in amino acids: CASSTSLSTDTQYF. The covered CDR3 bases are TGTGCCAGTAGTACATCCCTAAGCACAGATACG.

Regarding this clone: Read coverage stops 3 residues before the CDR3 terminus; the germline J gene supplies the remainder. The chain carries TRBV9 and TRBJ2-7; D gene ambiguous. The germline CDR1 and CDR2 sequences are SGDLS and YYNGEE. This CDR3 comprises 13 residues. The V gene lost 0 bases and the J gene lost 5 bases, with 9 bases spanning the gap. The covered CDR3 bases are TGTGCCAGCAGCGTAGACGGGTTTGACGAG. It codes for CASSVDGFDE. The full CDR3 protein reads CASSVDGFDEQYF.

As regards this clone: Read coverage stops 3 residues before the CDR3 terminus; the germline J gene supplies the remainder. The chain uses TRBV20-1 and TRBJ2-5; 13 bases align to TRBD2. The CDR3 runs 15 residues. Germline CDR1 DFQATT, CDR2 SNEGSKA (reference sequence). The V segment lost 5 bases and the J segment 5 bases; nucleotides outside the gene matches: 8. CDR3: CSAPTSGGPGETQYF. Partial CDR3 DNA: TGCAGTGCTCCGACTAGCGGGGGGCCGGGGGAGACC.

About this clone: The read gets to within 3 residues of the CDR3 end, and the germline J gene fills in the rest. The rearrangement uses TRBV7-8 and TRBJ2-2; 10 bases match TRBD1. Losses at the gene ends were 5 bases for V and 1 base for J; bases not matched to a gene: 4. CDR3 length: 16 amino acids. The germline V gene has CDR1 SGHVS and CDR2 FQNEAQ. The CDR3 region is CASSLGDRGNTGELFF. Incomplete CDR3 DNA: TGTGCCAGCAGCCTAGGGGACAGGGGGAACACCGGGGAG. Based on the CDR3 plus reference TRBV7-8 and TRBJ2-2, the full variable domain is GAGVSQSPRYKVAKRGQDVALRCDPISGHVSLFWYQQALGQGPEFLTYFQNEAQLDKSGLPSDRFFAERPEGSVSTLKIQRTQQEDSAVYLCASSLGDRGNTGELFFGEGSRLTVL.

To note about this clone: The read stops 3 residues short of the end of the CDR3; the missing end is completed from the germline J gene. The chain combines TRBV30 with TRBJ2-4; tentatively, D is TRBD2 (6 bases). Trimming removed 3 bases at V and 2 bases at J, with 14 bases between. From germline, CDR1 is GTSNPN and CDR2 SVGIG (reference sequence). This CDR3 has 15 amino acids. CDR3 in amino acids: CAWRGRDSTKNIQYF. The CDR3 DNA, read in part, is TGTGCCTGGAGGGGAAGGGACTCCACCAAAAACATT.

As concerns this clone: The read terminates 3 residues ahead of where the CDR3 ends, so the germline J gene completes it. J is TRBJ2-1 and V is TRBV6-4; D may be TRBD2 (7 bases). In germline, CDR1 is MRHNA, CDR2 SNTAGT. Trimming cost V 0 bases and J 4 bases, with 19 bases left between them. There are 18 residues in the CDR3. CDR3 DNA (partial): TGTGCCAGCAGTGACTCCCTCAATCCGGGGGGCCCTTACAATGAG. Protein: CASSDSLNPGGPYNE. The entire CDR3 is CASSDSLNPGGPYNEQFF.

CDR3 in amino acids: CASSWGLSTDTQYF. The CDR3 DNA, read in part, is TGTGCCAGCAGCTGGGGACTTAGCACAGATACG. The chain has TRBV7-9 and TRBJ2-3, with TRBD2 as a possible D gene (6 bases). Read coverage stops 3 residues before the CDR3 terminus; the germline J gene supplies the remainder. Germline V gene lookup returns CDR1 SEHNR and CDR2 FQNEAQ (reference sequence). V was trimmed by 4 bases and J by 0 bases, leaving 8 bases between them. The CDR3 is 14 amino acids. Full variable domain (remainder filled in from reference TRBV7-9 and TRBJ2-3): DTGVSQNPRHKITKRGQNVTFRCDPISEHNRLYWYRQTLGQGPEFLTYFQNEAQLEKSRLLSDRFSAERPKGSFSTLEIQRTEQGDSAMYLCASSWGLSTDTQYFGPGTRLTVL.